The T cell receptor beta chain described here comes from a study of T cell changes during pregnancy in multiple sclerosis. The CDR3 is 16 amino acids. The ends lost 4 bases at V and 5 bases at J; junction bases unmatched: 8. The germline V gene has CDR1 SGHNT and CDR2 YYREEE (reference sequence). Clones were sequenced by immunoSEQ multiplex PCR, and TCRdb holds only the in-frame ones, with some missing. Counted here are more than 45,000 clones, 85% to 95% occurring once; the ten biggest clones make up less than 0.65%. The TCR was taken from a female donor with multiple sclerosis, enrolled in a pregnancy study. Sequencing was performed on CD4+ T cells from peripheral blood mononuclear cells, taken in the second trimester of pregnancy. This chain links TRBV5-4 with TRBJ2-3, with TRBD2 matching 12 bases. The CDR3 region has the DNA TGTGCCAGCAGCGTTCCGACTAGCGGGGGCGTAGATACGCAGTATTTT. Translation gives CASSVPTSGGVDTQYF.